Following are 15 T cell receptor beta chains from one sample sequenced in a study of human T cells and chemical hapten exposure (dated by TCRdb to the early 2020s). The time point label of this sample denotes: patch test 1, 2 weeks after DPC sensitization. The treatment or condition tag for this specimen amounts to: therapeutic diphenylcyclopropenone sensitization with weekly scalp DPC. The protocol used for the library was RACE. For sequencing, a NextSeq 500 was employed. TCRdb reanalyzed the raw reads on its own, using fastp at Q25 for trimming and MiXCR for clone calling, and kept in-frame beta chains. Entries are consolidated by CDR3 protein sequence, retaining the most common genes and DNA. The sample has 150,000 to 200,000 distinct CDR3 sequences on record, around 15% of them singletons. The ten largest clones represent 1.7% of the sample. Sample: whole blood, taken in connection with sensitization to the hapten diphenylcyclopropenone (DPC). Every receptor here comes from a woman between 25 and 40 years old with alopecia areata. Some clones in this sample may be carry-over from other donors' samples.

CDR3 DNA sequence: TGTGCCAGCAGCTTAGTGGCGGCGGGAGTCACCGGGGAGCTGTTTTTT. Its protein is CASSLVAAGVTGELFF. The rearrangement links TRBV7-2 to TRBJ2-2, with TRBD2 identical over 7 bases. Trimming at V came to 1 base and at J to 4 bases, leaving 6 bases not matched to a gene. The CDR3 loop spans 16 amino acids. Germline V gene lookup returns CDR1 SGHTA and CDR2 FQGNSA.

This clonotype has a count of ten or more. V and J are TRBV11-2 and TRBJ2-3, with 11 nucleotides matching TRBD2. This CDR3 region has 19 residues. Germline trimming cut 2 bases from V and 5 bases from J; bases unmatched to any gene: 15. Germline V gives CDR1 SGHAT, CDR2 FQNNGV. This CDR3 is CASSLLRLAGGLKGDTQYF. CDR3 DNA: TGTGCCAGCAGCTTATTACGGCTAGCGGGGGGCCTAAAGGGAGATACGCAGTATTTT.

The CDR3 DNA follows: TGCAGTGCCAATAGCGGGGGGGATTTCTACAATGAGCAGTTCTTC. It is translated as CSANSGGDFYNEQFF. The chain couples TRBV20-1 to TRBJ2-1; the match to TRBD2 covers 11 bases. V shed 6 bases, J shed 3 bases, and the junction held 7 bases outside the gene matches. Germline V gene data show CDR1 as DFQATT and CDR2 as SNEGSKA (reference sequence). There are 15 residues in the CDR3.

There are a few counts of this clonotype. The V call is TRBV5-1, the J call TRBJ1-1; D remains unclear. Germline V gene data show CDR1 as SGHRS and CDR2 as YFSETQ. V was clipped by 0 bases and J by 5 bases, with 5 bases between them. This CDR3 is 12 amino acids long. Here the CDR3 DNA reads TGCGCCAGCAGCTTGGCTTCGACTGAAGCTTTCTTT. Amino acids: CASSLASTEAFF.

This clonotype was seen only a few times. This chain uses TRBV28 with TRBJ1-2, with TRBD1 identical over 8 bases. Germline V gene sequence: CDR1 MDHEN, CDR2 SYDVKM. Trimming cost V 1 base and J 4 bases; bases outside gene matches: 2. The CDR3 loop spans 14 amino acids. CDR3 nucleotides: TGTGCCAGCAGTTTATTGGGGACAGGCTATGGCTACACCTTC. It is translated as CASSLLGTGYGYTF.

This clonotype was counted only a few times. The chain combines TRBV6-2 or TRBV6-3 with TRBJ2-6, with D maybe TRBD1 (5 bases). The V end lost 6 bases, the J end lost 0 bases, and 15 bases lay between the germline ends. Looked up from germline, CDR1 is MNHEY and CDR2 is SVGEGT. This CDR3 comprises 17 residues. The CDR3 nucleotides are TGTGCCAGCAGGTGGACACAGAACCCCTCTGGGGCCAACGTCCTGACTTTC. It is translated as CASRWTQNPSGANVLTF.

This clonotype was observed a handful of times. In DNA, the CDR3 is TGCGCCAGCAGGATTGCTATCCTAGGGGGTACGCAGTATTTT. Amino acid sequence: CASRIAILGGTQYF. The chain carries TRBV5-1 and TRBJ2-3; TRBD1 is a possible D gene (6 bases). Trimming shortened V by 5 bases and J by 8 bases, and 18 bases separated the two germline ends. This CDR3 is 14 amino acids long. CDR1 is SGHRS, CDR2 YFSETQ, per germline.

A few counts support this clonotype. The chain recombines TRBV18 with TRBJ1-1; tentatively, D is TRBD1 (6 bases). This CDR3 region has 12 residues. Per the germline V gene, CDR1 is KGHSH and CDR2 is LQKENI. The germline V and J ends were trimmed by 8 bases and 9 bases, with 16 bases remaining between them. The CDR3 reads CASGRGDRKAFF. The CDR3 DNA is TGTGCCAGCGGGCGAGGTGACAGGAAAGCTTTCTTT. Using reference TRBV18 and TRBJ1-1 for the parts outside the CDR3, the full variable domain is NAGVMQNPRHLVRRRGQEARLRCSPMKGHSHVYWYRQLPEEGLKFMVYLQKENIIDESGMPKERFSAEFPKEGPSILRIQQVVRGDSAAYFCASGRGDRKAFFGQGTRLTVV.

This clonotype was counted only a few times. The rearrangement links TRBV28 to TRBJ1-1; no definite D call. V gave up 3 bases and J gave up 6 bases, with 14 bases separating them. The CDR3 is 14 residues long. CDR1 is MDHEN, CDR2 SYDVKM, per germline. The CDR3 reads CASSFGVTNAEAFF. CDR3 nucleotides: TGTGCCAGCAGTTTCGGCGTGACAAATGCTGAAGCTTTCTTT.

The chain is built from TRBV12-3 or TRBV12-4 and TRBJ1-1, with D perhaps TRBD1 (5 bases). The CDR3 spans 13 residues. Trimming removed 2 bases from V and 4 bases from J, with 8 bases in between. In DNA form, the CDR3 reads TGTGCCAGCAGTTTATTGGGGCTCACTGAAGCTTTCTTT. This sequence encodes CASSLLGLTEAFF.

The rearrangement links TRBV5-1 to TRBJ2-1; D call uncertain. The CDR3 runs to 13 residues. CDR1 and CDR2 (germline): SGHRS, YFSETQ. Trimming left V 0 bases short and J 7 bases short, with 8 bases between. The CDR3 DNA reads as TGCGCCAGCAGCTTGGCGTCTACTAATGAGCAGTTCTTC. As protein: CASSLASTNEQFF.

In its sample, this clonotype was seen a few times. The V and J genes are TRBV15 and TRBJ2-7; 9 bases line up with TRBD1. CDR3 size: 18 residues. Germline trimming cut 1 base from V and 1 base from J; bases unmatched to any gene: 11. Germline CDR1 and CDR2: LNHNV and YYDKDF (reference sequence). CDR3 region: CATSRGSGQGSSSYEQYF. The CDR3 nucleotides are TGTGCCACCAGCAGAGGTTCAGGACAGGGGTCTTCGTCCTACGAGCAGTACTTC.

This chain links TRBV28 with TRBJ2-7, with D unclear. Trimming shortened V by 3 bases and J by 7 bases, and 10 bases separated the two germline ends. The CDR3 length is 12 residues. Per germline, CDR1 MDHEN and CDR2 SYDVKM. This CDR3 reads CASSFEGREQYF. DNA for the CDR3: TGTGCCAGCAGTTTTGAAGGAAGGGAGCAGTACTTC.

The sample holds a few counts of this clonotype. J is TRBJ2-3 and V is TRBV7-8; TRBD2 agrees at 9 bases. Germline CDR1 is SGHVS and CDR2 is FQNEAQ. V was clipped by 3 bases and J by 4 bases; unmatched bases: 5. CDR3 length: 15 residues. The CDR3 loop is CASSLGGGGPDTQYF. The CDR3 nucleotides read TGTGCCAGCAGCTTGGGCGGGGGGGGCCCAGATACGCAGTATTTT.

Regarding this clonotype: A much larger clone differs by one base, so this may be a read error. The CDR3 DNA reads TGCGCCAGCAGCTTTGAACTAGCGGGGCTTAGCACAGATACGCAGTATTTT. Its protein product is CASSFELAGLSTDTQYF. The chain links TRBV5-1 to TRBJ2-3; 10 nucleotides match TRBD2. This CDR3 has 17 amino acids. Germline values: CDR1 SGHRS, CDR2 YFSETQ. The J segment lost 0 bases and the V segment lost 2 bases, leaving 6 bases of the junction unmatched.